The TCR beta chain described here comes from a study of Ad26.COV2.S vaccination and SARS-CoV-2 variants. Profiling relied on immunoSEQ multiplex PCR, and the TCRdb table lists in-frame clones only, not all of them. This table has a few hundred thousand clones, about 91% appearing once. The germline V gene has CDR1 SGHTA and CDR2 FQGTGA. The CDR3 totals 13 residues. V lost 0 bases and J lost 1, with 3 bases in between. This clone came up many times. The treatment was: 15 to 20 received Ad26.COV2.S at low or high dose, single or two shots; about 5 received placebo; per-sample allocation not given. The samples were gathered on day 63 after the first injection of vaccine or placebo. Ad26 vector vaccine expressed Wuhan-strain SARS-CoV-2 spike.

This chain connects TRBV7-3 to TRBJ2-5; D unresolved. The specimen comprised peripheral blood, sampled in a trial of Ad26.COV2.S vaccine versus placebo. The receptor comes from a person between 18 and 59 years old who received the Ad26.COV2.S COVID-19 vaccine or a placebo. The CDR3 sequence: CASSLTLQETQYF. CDR3 in DNA: TGTGCCAGCAGCTTAACGCTCCAAGAGACCCAGTACTTC.